This T cell receptor beta chain was documented in a study of T cells in Graves' hyperthyroidism and ophthalmopathy. Trimming stripped 4 bases from V and 7 bases from J, with 13 bases between. CDR3 length: 13 amino acids. Germline-derived CDR1 and CDR2 are LGHDT and YNNKEL (reference sequence). Diagnostic assessment was based on clinical symptoms, serum thyroxine and TRAb, thyroid ultrasound and orbital computed tomography. This clonotype was detected many times. Using RNA transcripts as the source, TCR beta CDR3 regions were amplified. The HTBI primer set drove a first-round RT-PCR of the TCR CDR3. TCRdb fed the multiplex PCR reads into MiXCR, producing one record per CDR3 protein. Altogether fewer than 350,000 distinct CDR3 sequences are present, roughly a fifth being singletons, with the ten largest covering approximately 37%.

The chain has TRBV3-1 and TRBJ1-1; D remains unclear. Sequencing input: blood. The TCR comes from a man aged 50 or older with Graves' ophthalmopathy. The chain's CDR3 is CASSPSPLIEAFF. CDR3 nucleotide sequence: TGTGCCAGCAGCCCCAGCCCCCTTATTGAAGCTTTCTTT. Variable domain in full (rest from reference TRBV3-1 and TRBJ1-1): DTAVSQTPKYLVTQMGNDKSIKCEQNLGHDTMYWYKQDSKKFLKIMFSYNNKELIINETVPNRFSPKSPDKAHLNLHINSLELGDSAVYFCASSPSPLIEAFFGQGTRLTVV.